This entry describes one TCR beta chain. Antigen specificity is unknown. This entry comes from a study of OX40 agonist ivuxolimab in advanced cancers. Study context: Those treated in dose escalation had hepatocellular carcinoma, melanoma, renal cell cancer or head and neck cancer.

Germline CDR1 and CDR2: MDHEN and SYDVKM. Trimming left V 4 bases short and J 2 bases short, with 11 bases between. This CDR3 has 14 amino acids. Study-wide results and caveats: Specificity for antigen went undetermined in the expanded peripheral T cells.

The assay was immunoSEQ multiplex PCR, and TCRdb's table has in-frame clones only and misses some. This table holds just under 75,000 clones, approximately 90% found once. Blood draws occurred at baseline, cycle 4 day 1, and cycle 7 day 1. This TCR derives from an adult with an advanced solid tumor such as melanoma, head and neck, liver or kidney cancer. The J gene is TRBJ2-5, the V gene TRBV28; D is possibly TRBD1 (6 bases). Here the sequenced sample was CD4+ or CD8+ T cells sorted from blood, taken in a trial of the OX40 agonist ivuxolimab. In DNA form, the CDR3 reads TGTGCCAGCAGTTCAGGACAGATACAAGAGACCCAGTACTTC. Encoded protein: CASSSGQIQETQYF.